This T cell receptor beta chain was found in a study of OX40 agonist ivuxolimab in advanced cancers. At the level of the study: Ivuxolimab, an antibody that agonizes OX40 (CD134), was administered to the patients. Prior therapy, whether anti-PD-1, anti-PD-L1 or anti-CTLA-4, was allowed, and more than 35% had some.

As for this clone: Its target is not known.

Data came from immunoSEQ multiplex PCR; TCRdb stores just in-frame clones and leaves some out. The sample has roughly 80,000 clones, about four fifths seen once. Study-level points and caveats: The study found among the lowest clonal expansion in partial responders at 0.1-3.0 mg/kg. Some patients who did not respond also had low normalized T-cell clonal expansion.

The source material was CD4+ or CD8+ T cells sorted from blood, sampled in a trial of the OX40 agonist ivuxolimab. The origin of this receptor is an adult with an advanced solid tumor such as melanoma, head and neck, liver or kidney cancer.

The CDR3, as DNA: TGTGCCAGCAGCCCTCTCGGGGGCGCCTCTAACTATGGCTACACCTTC. Its translation is CASSPLGGASNYGYTF. The chain is built from TRBV9 and TRBJ1-2, with a possible D match to TRBD1 (6 bases). The ends were cut back, 4 bases at V and 0 bases at J, with 16 bases in the middle. Germline V gene data show CDR1 as SGDLS and CDR2 as YYNGEE. The CDR3 has 16 residues. The full variable domain, completed using reference TRBV9 and TRBJ1-2, is DSGVTQTPKHLITATGQRVTLRCSPRSGDLSVYWYQQSLDQGLQFLIQYYNGEERAKGNILERFSAQQFPDLHSELNLSSLELGDSALYFCASSPLGGASNYGYTFGSGTRLTVV.